The clone carrying this T cell receptor (beta chain) was counted ten times or more. These data belong to a study of T cells in Graves' hyperthyroidism and ophthalmopathy. The patients, who ranged from 18 to 65 in age, presented with newly diagnosed hyperthyroidism lasting under 2 months. Blood sampling occurred at first hyperthyroidism diagnosis, ahead of any ophthalmopathy symptoms. From RNA transcripts, TCR beta CDR3 regions were amplified. The HTBI primer set served for first-round RT-PCR of the TCR CDR3. TCRdb independently ran MiXCR on the multiplex PCR reads; one entry per CDR3 protein. Among around 250,000 distinct CDR3 sequences listed, 13% to 15% were seen once. Between the trimmed V and J ends, which lost 2 bases and 2 bases, there was a span of 14 bases. From germline, CDR1 is LNHDA and CDR2 SQIVND (reference sequence). This CDR3 contains 16 residues.

The material sequenced was blood. This receptor was obtained from a woman in her forties with Graves' hyperthyroidism that later progressed to Graves' ophthalmopathy. The J gene is TRBJ2-3, the V gene TRBV19; D is perhaps TRBD2 (6 bases). Here the CDR3 reads CASSILGTAITDTQYF. As DNA, the CDR3 is TGTGCCAGTAGTATATTGGGGACTGCCATCACAGATACGCAGTATTTT.